What follows are 15 T cell receptor beta chains derived from one specimen sequenced in a study of a mutant IDH1 vaccine in newly diagnosed glioma. The time point is: week 23, last vaccination. Each dose of the vaccine consisted of 300 ug of mutant IDH1 20-mer peptide, with topical imiquimod. Their antigen targets remain unknown. The data were produced by immunoSEQ multiplex PCR, yet TCRdb's version contains in-frame clones alone and is incomplete. The profile shows approximately 60,000 clones, around 80% of them singletons. This sample comprised PBMCs, obtained from a glioma patient whose treatment included an IDH1 peptide vaccine. These TCRs come from a woman between 40 and 50 years old with glioma. Some clones in this sample may be carry-over from other donors' samples.

V is TRBV29-1 and J is TRBJ1-1; D is unclear. Trimming pared 4 bases from V and 5 bases from J, leaving 17 bases between. CDR1 is SQVTM and CDR2 is ANQGSEA in the germline V gene. The CDR3 length is 14 residues. CDR3 DNA sequence: TGCAGCGTTGTTACACTTTCTCGCGGGACTGAAGCTTTCTTT. It codes for CSVVTLSRGTEAFF.

The rearrangement links TRBV18 to TRBJ1-1, with D unclear. Deletions cut 3 bases from V and 6 bases from J, with 14 bases between. This CDR3 is 14 amino acids long. Per the germline V gene, CDR1 is KGHSH and CDR2 is LQKENI. The CDR3: CASSPLPGGAEAFF. As DNA, the CDR3 is TGTGCCAGCTCACCCCTCCCTGGTGGAGCTGAAGCTTTCTTT.

This chain connects TRBV4-1 to TRBJ1-3; D not resolved. The V end lost 0 bases, the J end lost 0 bases, and 6 bases lay between the germline ends. Per the germline V gene, CDR1 is MGHRA and CDR2 is YSYEKL. The CDR3 loop spans 15 amino acids. In DNA form, the CDR3 reads TGCGCCAGCAGCCAAGACAGGTTCTCTGGAAACACCATATATTTT. Its protein product is CASSQDRFSGNTIYF.

The V gene is TRBV29-1, the J gene TRBJ1-1, with D uncertain. From germline, CDR1 is SQVTM and CDR2 ANQGSEA. CDR3 size: 13 residues. V gave up 2 bases and J gave up 3 bases, with 10 bases separating them. The CDR3 protein is CSVEIGMDTEAFF. Written as DNA, the CDR3 is TGCAGCGTTGAAATCGGGATGGACACTGAAGCTTTCTTT.

V usage is TRBV6-1 and J usage is TRBJ1-4; perhaps TRBD1 as D (5 bases). Germline loops: CDR1 MNHNS, CDR2 SASEGT. This CDR3 is 14 amino acids long. V was cut by 9 bases and J by 7 bases, with 18 bases left in between. CDR3 residues: CASDTGSPGEKLFF. In DNA form, the CDR3 reads TGTGCCAGTGATACAGGTTCGCCGGGTGAAAAACTGTTTTTT.

The chain is built from TRBV7-9 and TRBJ1-3, with 8 bases matching TRBD1. Losses at the gene ends were 0 bases for V and 4 bases for J; bases not matched to a gene: 2. Germline CDR1 reads SEHNR; CDR2 reads FQNEAQ (reference sequence). The CDR3 spans 15 residues. The CDR3 is CASSLAGTGGNTIYF. The CDR3 DNA reads as TGTGCCAGCAGCTTAGCCGGGACAGGAGGAAACACCATATATTTT.

This clone was seen at least ten times. The chain combines TRBV6-4 with TRBJ2-3, with 8 nucleotides matching TRBD2. The CDR3 runs 14 residues. The V and J ends lost 3 bases and 1 base, in that order; junction bases with no gene match: 0. Germline lookup yields CDR1 MRHNA and CDR2 SNTAGT. CDR3 sequence reads: CASSERGGTDTQYF. The CDR3 DNA follows: TGTGCCAGCAGTGAGCGGGGGGGCACAGATACGCAGTATTTT.

CDR3 nucleotides: TGTGCCAGCAGCGAGCCTGGACAAGTCTATGGCTACACCTTC. Its translation: CASSEPGQVYGYTF. The V call is TRBV5-4, the J call TRBJ1-2, with D possibly matching TRBD1 (5 bases). The V end was cut by 4 bases, the J end by 4 bases, with 14 bases between. The CDR3 extends over 14 amino acids. The V gene's germline CDR1 is SGHNT and CDR2 YYREEE (reference sequence).

The V and J genes are TRBV6-6 and TRBJ1-1; TRBD1 is a possible D gene (5 bases). The germline V gene encodes CDR1 MNHNY and CDR2 SVGAGI (reference sequence). This CDR3 region has 15 residues. The germline V and J ends were trimmed by 0 bases and 4 bases, with 12 bases remaining between them. The CDR3 loop reads CASSYSKTGGTEAFF. For the CDR3, the DNA is TGTGCCAGCAGTTACTCGAAAACTGGGGGCACTGAAGCTTTCTTT.

The table lists this clone with a few counts. The chain uses TRBV6-1 and TRBJ1-5; D possibly corresponds to TRBD1 (5 bases). The CDR3 runs to 16 residues. Germline assignment: CDR1 MNHNS and CDR2 SASEGT. The V and J ends lost 2 bases and 7 bases respectively, with 18 bases between them. The DNA for the CDR3 is TGTGCCAGCAGTGAAAACTCTTTCGGGGGAAAACAGCCCCAGCATTTT. Translation: CASSENSFGGKQPQHF.

This chain joins TRBV10-2 and TRBJ1-2; D may be TRBD1 (6 bases). V lost 2 bases and J lost 3, with 7 bases in between. CDR3 size: 13 residues. The germline CDR1 and CDR2 sequences are WSHSY and SAAADI. This chain's CDR3 is CASSERTDYGYTF. The CDR3, as DNA: TGCGCCAGCAGTGAGAGGACAGACTATGGCTACACCTTC.

This chain connects TRBV9 to TRBJ2-5; 8 bases map to TRBD2. The CDR3 has 16 residues. Germline V gene sequence: CDR1 SGDLS, CDR2 YYNGEE. With V trimmed by 6 bases and J by 3 bases, 13 bases remained unmatched. The CDR3 nucleotides are TGTGCCAGCACCCAAAATTCCGGGGGGGCCGAAGAGACCCAGTACTTC. Translation gives CASTQNSGGAEETQYF.

The genes are TRBV5-6 and TRBJ2-1, with D uncertain. Deletions cut 2 bases from V and 8 bases from J, with 5 bases between. CDR3 length equals 11 residues. Germline-derived CDR1 and CDR2 are SGHDT and YYEEEE. CDR3 DNA sequence: TGTGCCAGCAGCTTAAGGTATGAGCAGTTCTTC. This gives the protein CASSLRYEQFF. The variable domain in full, with the rest retrieved from reference TRBV5-6 and TRBJ2-1, is DAGVTQSPTHLIKTRGQQVTLRCSPKSGHDTVSWYQQALGQGPQFIFQYYEEEERQRGNFPDRFSGHQFPNYSSELNVNALLLGDSALYLCASSLRYEQFFGPGTRLTVL.

This clone was seen once. J is TRBJ2-1 and V is TRBV4-1, with D uncertain. V was cut by 0 bases and J by 5 bases, with 8 bases left in between. This CDR3 has 14 residues. Germline-derived CDR1 and CDR2 are MGHRA and YSYEKL. The CDR3, as DNA: TGCGCCAGCAGCCAAGAGACCGTGCACAATGAGCAGTTCTTC. Its protein product is CASSQETVHNEQFF.

The genes are TRBV19 and TRBJ1-2, with D uncertain. Germline V CDR1 and CDR2: LNHDA, SQIVND (reference sequence). There are 11 residues in the CDR3. Trimming removed 3 bases from V and 6 bases from J, with 5 bases in between. CDR3 sequence: CASSMRDGYTF. The DNA for the CDR3 is TGTGCCAGTAGTATGAGGGATGGCTACACCTTC. The full variable domain, completed using reference TRBV19 and TRBJ1-2, is DGGITQSPKYLFRKEGQNVTLSCEQNLNHDAMYWYRQDPGQGLRLIYYSQIVNDFQKGDIAEGYSVSREKKESFPLTVTSAQKNPTAFYLCASSMRDGYTFGSGTRLTVV.